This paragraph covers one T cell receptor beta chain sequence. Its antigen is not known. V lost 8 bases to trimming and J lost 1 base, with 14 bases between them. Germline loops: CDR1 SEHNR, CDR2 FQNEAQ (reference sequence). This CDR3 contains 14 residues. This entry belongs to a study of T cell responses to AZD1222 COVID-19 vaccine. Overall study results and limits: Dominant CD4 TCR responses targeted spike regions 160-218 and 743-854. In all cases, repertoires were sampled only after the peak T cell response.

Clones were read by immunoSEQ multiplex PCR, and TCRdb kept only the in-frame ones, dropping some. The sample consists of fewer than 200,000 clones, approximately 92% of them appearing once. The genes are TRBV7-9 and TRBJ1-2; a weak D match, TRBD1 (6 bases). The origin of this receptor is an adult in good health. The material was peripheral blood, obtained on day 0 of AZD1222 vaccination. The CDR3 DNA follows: TGTGCCAGCTCGTTAGAGGGGGTTAACTATGGCTACACCTTC. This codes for CASSLEGVNYGYTF. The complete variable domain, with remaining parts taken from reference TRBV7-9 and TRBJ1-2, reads DTGVSQNPRHKITKRGQNVTFRCDPISEHNRLYWYRQTLGQGPEFLTYFQNEAQLEKSRLLSDRFSAERPKGSFSTLEIQRTEQGDSAMYLCASSLEGVNYGYTFGSGTRLTVV.